The 30 T cell receptor beta chains given below trace back to one sample, sequenced in a study of T cell repertoires in cytomegalovirus infection. TCRdb itself ran the reads through MiXCR, one entry per CDR3 protein. The sample holds hundreds of thousands of distinct CDR3 sequences, around a sixth seen once. The specimen was PBMCs. The receptors were gathered from a human donor in good health (CMV status not recorded). Some clones in this sample may be carry-over from other donors' samples.

This clonotype was seen at least ten times. CDR3 coding DNA: TGTGCCAGCGGAGGGGGGTCTAGCACAGATACGCAGTATTTT. It specifies CASGGGSSTDTQYF. This sequence joins TRBV7-8 and TRBJ2-3; either TRBD1 or TRBD2 may fit D (6 bases each). V dropped 8 bases and J dropped 0 bases, with 12 bases sitting between them. CDR1 is SGHVS, CDR2 FQNEAQ, per germline. The CDR3 covers 14 residues.

V gene TRBV27 combines with J gene TRBJ1-6, with 8 bases that match TRBD1. The CDR3 contains 15 residues. J lost 10 bases, V lost 6 bases, and 11 bases had no gene match. CDR1 MNHEY and CDR2 SMNVEV come from the germline V gene (reference sequence). The CDR3 spells CASSQGQGIRSPLHF. The CDR3 DNA reads TGTGCCAGCAGCCAAGGACAGGGAATTCGCTCACCCCTCCACTTT.

This clonotype showed up just a few times. The chain combines TRBV7-9 with TRBJ2-1; TRBD1 matches 9 bases. Germline V gene sequence: CDR1 SEHNR, CDR2 FQNEAQ (reference sequence). The CDR3 runs to 16 residues. Trimming took 5 bases from V and 9 from J; bases not matched to a gene: 14. The CDR3 region has the DNA TGTGCCAGCAGCCCCTCCCCGGGACAGGGTGTGGGTGAGCAGTTCTTC. Its protein is CASSPSPGQGVGEQFF.

The sample holds many counts of this clonotype. V usage is TRBV5-4 and J usage is TRBJ2-3; unclear D gene. This CDR3 has 15 amino acids. V was cut by 3 bases and J by 0 bases, with 11 bases left in between. Germline assignment: CDR1 SGHNT and CDR2 YYREEE (reference sequence). The CDR3, as DNA: TGTGCCAGCAGCTCAATGACTGGTAGCACAGATACGCAGTATTTT. It translates to CASSSMTGSTDTQYF.

This clonotype has a count of ten or more. The chain recombines TRBV7-9 with TRBJ1-4, with a weak D call TRBD1 (6 bases). The germline V and J ends were trimmed by 6 bases and 3 bases, with 17 bases remaining between them. The CDR3 totals 16 residues. Germline values: CDR1 SEHNR, CDR2 FQNEAQ (reference sequence). Written as DNA, the CDR3 is TGTGCCAGCAGTTCAACAGGGCTCGACTCTAATGAAAAACTGTTTTTT. Encoded protein: CASSSTGLDSNEKLFF.

This clonotype was seen a handful of times. The genes are TRBV2 and TRBJ1-6, with D unresolved. CDR3 length: 13 amino acids. Looked up from germline, CDR1 is SNHLY and CDR2 is FYNNEI. V lost 5 bases to trimming and J lost 6 bases, with 8 bases between them. This CDR3 reads CASSIRLNSPLHF. CDR3 DNA sequence: TGTGCCAGCAGTATAAGACTTAATTCACCCCTCCACTTT.

Regarding this clonotype: This may stem from a read error, because a much larger clone lies one nucleotide away. Likely a read error: the CDR3 ends without its conserved phenylalanine or tryptophan. This chain uses TRBV28 with TRBJ2-1; 9 positions agree with TRBD2. V dropped 7 bases and J dropped 10; count of bases not matched to a gene: 14. The CDR3 has 15 amino acids. The germline V gene encodes CDR1 MDHEN and CDR2 SYDVKM. The CDR3 DNA reads as TGTGCCAGCATCAAACGACTAGCGGAACTTGGGGAGCAGTTCTTG. It is translated as CASIKRLAELGEQFL.

This clonotype was seen more than once but under ten times. The V and J genes are TRBV24-1 and TRBJ1-2; TRBD1 aligns across 7 bases. V lost 3 bases and J lost 6; bases outside the gene matches: 6. Germline CDR1 KGHDR, CDR2 SFDVKD. The CDR3 runs to 14 residues. CDR3 nucleotides: TGTGCCACCAGTGATCCGGACAGGCGGGATGGCTACACCTTC. Its translation: CATSDPDRRDGYTF.

Ten or more counts support this clonotype. V is TRBV7-8 and J is TRBJ2-7; 7 positions match TRBD2. Germline CDR1 and CDR2: SGHVS and FQNEAQ. V was clipped by 8 bases and J by 1 base; unmatched bases: 2. The CDR3 is 12 residues long. The CDR3 spells CASGGVSYEQYF. CDR3 DNA: TGTGCCAGCGGGGGGGTTTCCTACGAGCAGTACTTC.

This clonotype was detected a few times. This chain uses TRBV20-1 with TRBJ2-2, with 10 bases identical to TRBD1. The CDR3 has 15 residues. CDR1 and CDR2 (germline): DFQATT, SNEGSKA (reference sequence). Trimming took 0 bases from V and 6 from J; bases not matched to a gene: 4. DNA for the CDR3: TGCAGTGCTAGAGATTACGGACAGGGGGCCGGGGAGCTGTTTTTT. Translated: CSARDYGQGAGELFF.

The chain couples TRBV6-1 to TRBJ2-3, with D perhaps TRBD1 (6 bases). Per germline, CDR1 MNHNS and CDR2 SASEGT. Trimming stripped 7 bases from V and 0 bases from J, with 11 bases between. This CDR3 has 14 residues. CDR3: CASKVQGSTDTQYF. The DNA of the CDR3 is TGTGCCAGCAAAGTGCAGGGGAGCACAGATACGCAGTATTTT.

The J gene is TRBJ2-2, the V gene TRBV14; 7 nucleotides match TRBD1. CDR1 SGHDN and CDR2 FVKESK come from the germline V gene. Trimming at V came to 4 bases and at J to 1 base, leaving 15 bases not matched to a gene. The CDR3 runs 19 residues. The CDR3 bases are TGTGCCAGCAGCCGCGGACAGGATTCGATTTACCTGAACACCGGGGAGCTGTTTTTT. It encodes CASSRGQDSIYLNTGELFF. Full variable domain (missing parts from reference TRBV14 and TRBJ2-2): EAGVTQFPSHSVIEKGQTVTLRCDPISGHDNLYWYRRVMGKEIKFLLHFVKESKQDESGMPNNRFLAERTGGTYSTLKVQPAELEDSGVYFCASSRGQDSIYLNTGELFFGEGSRLTVL.

In its sample, this clonotype was seen many times. This chain uses TRBV25-1 with TRBJ2-7, with 8 nucleotides matching TRBD1. With V trimmed by 4 bases and J by 2 bases, 4 bases remained unmatched. Germline V gene sequence: CDR1 MGHDK, CDR2 SYGVNS. The CDR3 sequence is 14 residues long. The CDR3 DNA reads as TGTGCCAGCAGTGCCGGGACAGGTGCCTACGAGCAGTACTTC. Translation: CASSAGTGAYEQYF.

The chain employs TRBV5-1 and TRBJ1-2; D unclear. Germline lookup yields CDR1 SGHRS and CDR2 YFSETQ. Between the trimmed V and J ends, which lost 0 bases and 2 bases, there was a span of 11 bases. The CDR3 totals 15 residues. The CDR3 DNA is TGCGCCAGCAGCTTGGTGTATGCGGGAAACTATGGCTACACCTTC. This encodes CASSLVYAGNYGYTF.

In its sample, this clonotype was seen a few times. This chain joins TRBV27 and TRBJ2-3, with D possibly matching TRBD2 (6 bases). Germline CDR1 reads MNHEY; CDR2 reads SMNVEV (reference sequence). Trimming removed 4 bases from V and 2 bases from J, with 13 bases in between. This CDR3 contains 15 residues. The chain's CDR3 is CASSWRGRSTDTQYF. The CDR3 bases are TGTGCCAGCAGTTGGAGGGGCCGCTCCACAGATACGCAGTATTTT.

This clonotype was seen a few times. The chain joins TRBV20-1 to TRBJ1-5, with D possibly being TRBD1 (5 bases). Germline V gene sequence: CDR1 DFQATT, CDR2 SNEGSKA (reference sequence). The CDR3 covers 15 residues. Trimming took off 1 base at V and 2 bases at J, with 12 bases between the two ends. The DNA of the CDR3 is TGCAGTGCTAGAGTTCTAAGGGACGGCAATCAGCCCCAGCATTTT. Its translation: CSARVLRDGNQPQHF.

The J gene is TRBJ2-7, the V gene TRBV5-1, with D perhaps TRBD1 (5 bases). With 4 bases removed from V and 1 base from J, the gap between germline ends came to 12 bases. This CDR3 is built from 14 residues. Germline CDR1 and CDR2: SGHRS and YFSETQ. CDR3 sequence reads: CASSNRTGSYEQYF. DNA of the CDR3: TGCGCCAGCAGCAACAGGACGGGTTCCTACGAGCAGTACTTC.

This clonotype was observed a few times. The J gene is TRBJ1-1, the V gene TRBV29-1; D is perhaps TRBD1 (5 bases). Germline CDR1 and CDR2: SQVTM and ANQGSEA. This CDR3 is 15 amino acids long. Trimming removed 1 base from V and 3 bases from J, with 15 bases in between. The CDR3 DNA reads TGCAGCGTTGAAGGACGGGACCGGTGGGACACTGAAGCTTTCTTT. This gives the protein CSVEGRDRWDTEAFF.

The V call is TRBV2, the J call TRBJ1-2; the match to TRBD1 covers 9 bases. This CDR3 comprises 17 residues. V shed 0 bases and J 7 bases; nucleotides not matched to a gene: 12. Germline CDR1 is SNHLY and CDR2 is FYNNEI. CDR3 bases: TGTGCCAGCAGTGAAGCCCCCCCCGGGACAGGGCCCAGTGGCTACACCTTC. It translates to CASSEAPPGTGPSGYTF. The full variable domain, completed using reference TRBV2 and TRBJ1-2, is EPEVTQTPSHQVTQMGQEVILRCVPISNHLYFYWYRQILGQKVEFLVSFYNNEISEKSEIFDDQFSVERPDGSNFTLKIRSTKLEDSAMYFCASSEAPPGTGPSGYTFGSGTRLTVV.

The CDR3 DNA sequence: TGCGCCAGCAGTGGACTCCGGACAGGTAAAAGCTACGAGCAGTACTTC. Protein: CASSGLRTGKSYEQYF. The chain couples TRBV10-2 to TRBJ2-7; 7 bases line up with TRBD1. V trimming: 4 bases; J trimming: 3 bases; junction bases outside the gene matches: 12. Germline V gives CDR1 WSHSY, CDR2 SAAADI. The length of the CDR3 is 16 residues.

The V call is TRBV12-3 or TRBV12-4, the J call TRBJ1-4; D perhaps matches TRBD1 (6 bases). The ends were cut back, 2 bases at V and 8 bases at J, with 18 bases in the middle. The CDR3 runs to 16 residues. The CDR3 is CASSLLVEGGQEKLFF. In DNA form, the CDR3 reads TGTGCCAGCAGTTTACTCGTTGAGGGGGGGCAGGAAAAACTGTTTTTT.

In this sample, this clonotype turned up many times. J is TRBJ2-2 and V is TRBV7-9; a weak D match, TRBD1 (5 bases). The V end lost 2 bases, the J end lost 1 base, and 8 bases lay between the germline ends. CDR3 length equals 15 residues. Germline V gene lookup returns CDR1 SEHNR and CDR2 FQNEAQ (reference sequence). The CDR3 sequence is CASSLTGMNTGELFF. CDR3 bases: TGTGCCAGCAGCTTAACAGGAATGAACACCGGGGAGCTGTTTTTT.

This chain links TRBV4-2 with TRBJ2-3; tentatively, D is TRBD2 (6 bases). CDR1 is LGHNA, CDR2 YNFKEQ, per germline. V shed 4 bases and J shed 4 bases, with 15 bases lying between them. This CDR3 contains 15 residues. As DNA, the CDR3 is TGTGCCAGCAGCCGGAGACTGGGGGAGGCAGATACGCAGTATTTT. It encodes CASSRRLGEADTQYF.

This chain uses TRBV27 with TRBJ2-2; possible D gene TRBD1, 6 bases. Germline V gene sequence: CDR1 MNHEY, CDR2 SMNVEV (reference sequence). V was trimmed by 4 bases and J by 4 bases, leaving 13 bases between them. The CDR3 sequence is 15 residues long. The chain's CDR3 is CASSYRQDGTGELFF. The CDR3 nucleotides are TGTGCCAGCAGTTACCGACAGGACGGCACCGGGGAGCTGTTTTTT.

This clonotype was counted between two and nine times. CDR3 loop: CASSRSATGLYNEQFF. In DNA, the CDR3 is TGTGCCAGCAGCCGTAGCGCTACAGGACTATACAATGAGCAGTTCTTC. The genes are TRBV12-3 or TRBV12-4 and TRBJ2-1, with D possibly being TRBD2 (6 bases). V was clipped by 6 bases and J by 4 bases, with 19 bases between them. This CDR3 has 16 residues.

This clonotype was observed at least ten times. J is TRBJ2-7 and V is TRBV7-2; no clear D. Germline V CDR1 and CDR2: SGHTA, FQGNSA. Trimming removed 3 bases from V and 3 bases from J, with 9 bases in between. The CDR3 is made up of 13 amino acids. CDR3 amino acids: CASSFQSYYEQYF. The CDR3 nucleotides read TGTGCCAGCAGCTTTCAGTCTTACTACGAGCAGTACTTC.

This chain uses TRBV7-6 with TRBJ2-1; D uncertain. Germline CDR1 reads SGHVS; CDR2 reads FNYEAQ. Between the trimmed V and J ends, which lost 4 bases and 10 bases, there was a span of 23 bases. The CDR3 is 16 residues long. In DNA, the CDR3 is TGTGCCAGCAGCTCAGAGGTCCCCTCCGGAACTTGGGAGCAGTTCTTC. This gives the protein CASSSEVPSGTWEQFF.

The chain is built from TRBV10-3 and TRBJ2-3; 11 nucleotides agree with TRBD2. V lost 3 bases and J lost 4; bases outside the gene matches: 0. Per the germline V gene, CDR1 is ENHRY and CDR2 is SYGVKD. This CDR3 contains 14 residues. The CDR3 DNA sequence: TGTGCCATCAGTGATAGCGGGAGGGCAGATACGCAGTATTTT. Amino acids: CAISDSGRADTQYF.

This clonotype was recorded a few times. The chain recombines TRBV11-2 with TRBJ2-7; possibly TRBD2 for D (6 bases). This CDR3 has 15 residues. Trimming removed 3 bases at V and 0 bases at J, with 12 bases between. Looked up from germline, CDR1 is SGHAT and CDR2 is FQNNGV. CDR3 DNA sequence: TGTGCCAGCAGCTTTTCCGGGACTTTCTCCTACGAGCAGTACTTC. Protein sequence: CASSFSGTFSYEQYF.

This clonotype showed up just a few times. The CDR3 spells CASTQTGGYEQYF. The CDR3 coding sequence is TGTGCCAGCACCCAGACAGGGGGCTACGAGCAGTACTTC. The V gene is TRBV12-3 or TRBV12-4, the J gene TRBJ2-7; TRBD1 matches at 9 bases. The CDR3 extends over 13 amino acids. V shed 7 bases and J 3 bases; nucleotides not matched to a gene: 4.